Below, 10 T cell receptor beta chains from the same sample are listed, as sequenced in a study of T cell responses to AZD1222 COVID-19 vaccine. Measured with immunoSEQ multiplex PCR; TCRdb has only the in-frame clones, and not every one. Of over 130,000 clones in the sample, about 88% were seen once. The sequencing used peripheral blood, collected 28 days after the second AZD1222 dose. These receptors were obtained from an adult who received the AZD1222 COVID-19 vaccine.

The chain has TRBV3-1 (or the pseudogene TRBV3-2) and TRBJ2-1; D is undetermined. The CDR3 spans 14 residues. With 0 bases removed from V and 10 bases from J, the gap between germline ends came to 13 bases. CDR1 is LGHDT and CDR2 is YNNKEL in the germline V gene (reference sequence). Here the CDR3 reads CASSQDLAGREQFF. The CDR3 DNA reads as TGTGCCAGCAGCCAAGATCTGGCAGGCCGAGAGCAGTTCTTC.

This sequence joins TRBV19 and TRBJ2-1; TRBD2 aligns across 7 bases. CDR1 is LNHDA, CDR2 SQIVND, per germline (reference sequence). With V trimmed by 4 bases and J by 0 bases, 6 bases remained unmatched. This CDR3 comprises 16 residues. CDR3 bases: TGTGCCAGTAGTAGTCGAGGCGGGGGCTCCTACAATGAGCAGTTCTTC. Encoded protein: CASSSRGGGSYNEQFF.

The chain employs TRBV5-1 and TRBJ2-7; D is undetermined. The CDR3 length is 13 residues. In germline, CDR1 is SGHRS, CDR2 YFSETQ. Trimming removed 5 bases from V and 5 bases from J, with 14 bases in between. The DNA of the CDR3 is TGCGCCAGCAGGGTGAGTCTAAACAACGAGCAGTACTTC. Protein: CASRVSLNNEQYF.

The chain recombines TRBV10-1 with TRBJ2-1; D tentatively fits TRBD1 or TRBD2 (6 bases each). There are 17 residues in the CDR3. The V end was cut by 3 bases, the J end by 9 bases, with 24 bases between. Germline CDR1 WNHNN, CDR2 SYGVQD (reference sequence). The CDR3 protein is CASSERLGGPAGTEQFF. The CDR3 DNA follows: TGCGCCAGCAGTGAAAGGTTGGGGGGCCCCGCGGGGACTGAGCAGTTCTTC.

The chain has TRBV7-2 and TRBJ1-6, with 10 bases matching TRBD1. Germline V gene sequence: CDR1 SGHTA, CDR2 FQGNSA. V dropped 3 bases and J dropped 8; count of bases not matched to a gene: 4. There are 15 residues in the CDR3. The CDR3 protein is CASSFEGTGDSPLHF. The CDR3, as DNA: TGTGCCAGCAGCTTTGAAGGGACAGGGGATTCACCCCTCCACTTT.

There are many counts of this clone. CDR3 residues: CASSLDGRENQPQHF. CDR3 nucleotide sequence: TGCGCCAGCAGCTTGGATGGTAGGGAGAATCAGCCCCAGCATTTT. The chain uses TRBV5-1 and TRBJ1-5; D unclear. V dropped 0 bases and J dropped 4 bases, with 11 bases sitting between them. The CDR3 sequence is 15 residues long. CDR1 SGHRS and CDR2 YFSETQ come from the germline V gene.

The genes are TRBV7-6 and TRBJ2-3; D possibly matches TRBD1 or TRBD2 (5 bases each). V was shortened by 5 bases and J by 1 base, with 22 bases between the two germline ends. The length of the CDR3 is 18 residues. Looked up from germline, CDR1 is SGHVS and CDR2 is FNYEAQ. For the CDR3, the DNA is TGTGCCAGCAGCCTTATCGCCGCAGGGACGGCCGGCACAGATACGCAGTATTTT. This codes for CASSLIAAGTAGTDTQYF.

The gene calls are TRBV29-1 and TRBJ1-5; perhaps TRBD1 as D (6 bases). The CDR3 loop spans 13 amino acids. Germline V CDR1 and CDR2: SQVTM, ANQGSEA. The CDR3 sequence is CNRGRGKVEPQHF. CDR3 bases: TGCAACCGGGGAAGGGGGAAGGTGGAGCCCCAGCATTTT.

The chain uses TRBV28 and TRBJ1-5; maybe TRBD1 (5 bases). CDR3 length equals 13 residues. The germline V gene encodes CDR1 MDHEN and CDR2 SYDVKM. Trimming left V 5 bases short and J 2 bases short, with 7 bases between. The CDR3 sequence: CASSGGGNQPQHF. DNA of the CDR3: TGTGCCAGCAGTGGAGGGGGCAATCAGCCCCAGCATTTT. The full variable domain, rest sourced from reference TRBV28 and TRBJ1-5, is DVKVTQSSRYLVKRTGEKVFLECVQDMDHENMFWYRQDPGLGLRLIYFSYDVKMKEKGDIPEGYSVSREKKERFSLILESASTNQTSMYLCASSGGGNQPQHFGDGTRLSIL.

The chain uses TRBV10-1 and TRBJ2-1, with D possibly called TRBD1 or TRBD2 (8 bases each). Germline V gene sequence: CDR1 WNHNN, CDR2 SYGVQD (reference sequence). The CDR3 loop spans 16 amino acids. Deletions cut 2 bases from V and 7 bases from J, with 18 bases between. The CDR3 DNA follows: TGCGCCAGCAGTGAGGGGACAGGTGCGGGAGGAAATGAGCAGTTCTTC. It specifies CASSEGTGAGGNEQFF.